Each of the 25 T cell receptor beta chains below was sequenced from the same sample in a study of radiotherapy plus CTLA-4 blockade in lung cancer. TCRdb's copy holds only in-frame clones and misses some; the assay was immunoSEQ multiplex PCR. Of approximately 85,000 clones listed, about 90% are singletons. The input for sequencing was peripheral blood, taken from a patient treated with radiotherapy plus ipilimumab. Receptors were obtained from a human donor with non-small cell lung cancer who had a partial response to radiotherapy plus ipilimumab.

CDR3 residues: CASSLVGSTDTQYF. The CDR3, as DNA: TGTGCCAGCAGTTTGGTCGGTTCCACAGATACGCAGTATTTT. The rearrangement links TRBV27 to TRBJ2-3; D call uncertain. From germline, CDR1 is MNHEY and CDR2 SMNVEV (reference sequence). The CDR3 covers 14 residues. Trimming left V 3 bases short and J 2 bases short, with 9 bases between.

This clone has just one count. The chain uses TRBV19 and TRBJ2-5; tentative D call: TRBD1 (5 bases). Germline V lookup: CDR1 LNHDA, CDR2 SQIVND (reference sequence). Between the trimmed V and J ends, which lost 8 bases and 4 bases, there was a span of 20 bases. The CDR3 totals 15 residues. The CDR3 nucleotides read TGTGCCAGTCAGCAGGGTTCTATGGGGCGAGAGACCCAGTACTTC. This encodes CASQQGSMGRETQYF.

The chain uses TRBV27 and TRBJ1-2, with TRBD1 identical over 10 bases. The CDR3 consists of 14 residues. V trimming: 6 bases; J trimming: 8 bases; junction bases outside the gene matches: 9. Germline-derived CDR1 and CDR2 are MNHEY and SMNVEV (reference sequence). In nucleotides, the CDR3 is TGTGCCAGCAGAAAGACAGACAGGGGGCAAGGCTACACCTTC. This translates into CASRKTDRGQGYTF.

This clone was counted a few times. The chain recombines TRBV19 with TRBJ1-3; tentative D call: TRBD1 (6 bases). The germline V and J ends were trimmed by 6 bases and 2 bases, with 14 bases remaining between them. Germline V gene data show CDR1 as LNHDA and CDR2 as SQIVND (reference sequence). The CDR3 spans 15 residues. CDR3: CASSHRERTGNTIYF. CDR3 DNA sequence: TGTGCCAGTAGCCACAGGGAAAGGACTGGAAACACCATATATTTT.

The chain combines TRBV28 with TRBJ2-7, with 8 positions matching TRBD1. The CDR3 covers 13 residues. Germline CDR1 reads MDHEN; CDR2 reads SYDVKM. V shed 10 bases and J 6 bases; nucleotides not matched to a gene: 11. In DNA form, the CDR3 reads TGTGCCAACGCAAGGACAGGGTTGGGCGAGCAGTACTTC. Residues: CANARTGLGEQYF.

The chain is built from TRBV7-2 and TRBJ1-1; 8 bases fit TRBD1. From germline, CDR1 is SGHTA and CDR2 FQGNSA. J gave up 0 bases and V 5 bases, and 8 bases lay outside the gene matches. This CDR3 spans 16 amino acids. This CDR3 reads CASSLTGGGVNTEAFF. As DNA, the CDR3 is TGTGCCAGCAGCCTTACAGGGGGGGGAGTGAACACTGAAGCTTTCTTT.

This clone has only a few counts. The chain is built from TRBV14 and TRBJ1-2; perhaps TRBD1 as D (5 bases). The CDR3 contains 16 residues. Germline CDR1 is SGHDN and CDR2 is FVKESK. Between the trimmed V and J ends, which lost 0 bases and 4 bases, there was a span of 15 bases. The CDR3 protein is CASSQDHRGSGYGYTF. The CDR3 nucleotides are TGTGCCAGCAGCCAAGATCACCGGGGGAGTGGCTATGGCTACACCTTC.

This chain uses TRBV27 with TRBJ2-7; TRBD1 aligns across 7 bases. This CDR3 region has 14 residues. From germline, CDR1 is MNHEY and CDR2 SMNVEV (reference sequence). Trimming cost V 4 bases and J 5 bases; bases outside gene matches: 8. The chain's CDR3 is CASSSRQGPHEQYV. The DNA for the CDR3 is TGTGCCAGCAGTTCCCGACAGGGTCCCCACGAGCAGTACGTC.

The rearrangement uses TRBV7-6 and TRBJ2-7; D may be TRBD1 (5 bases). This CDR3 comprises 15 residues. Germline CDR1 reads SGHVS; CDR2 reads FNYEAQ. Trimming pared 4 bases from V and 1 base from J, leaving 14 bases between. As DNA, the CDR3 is TGTGCCAGCAGCTCCATGGTAGGGGCGTCCTACGAGCAGTACTTC. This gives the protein CASSSMVGASYEQYF.

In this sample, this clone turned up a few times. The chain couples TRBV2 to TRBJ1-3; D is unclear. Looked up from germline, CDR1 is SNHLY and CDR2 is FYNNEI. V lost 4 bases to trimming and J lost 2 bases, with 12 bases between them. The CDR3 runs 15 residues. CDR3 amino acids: CASSVSWGAGNTIYF. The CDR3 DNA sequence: TGTGCCAGCAGTGTCAGTTGGGGAGCTGGAAACACCATATATTTT. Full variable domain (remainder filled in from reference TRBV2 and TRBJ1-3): EPEVTQTPSHQVTQMGQEVILRCVPISNHLYFYWYRQILGQKVEFLVSFYNNEISEKSEIFDDQFSVERPDGSNFTLKIRSTKLEDSAMYFCASSVSWGAGNTIYFGEGSWLTVV.

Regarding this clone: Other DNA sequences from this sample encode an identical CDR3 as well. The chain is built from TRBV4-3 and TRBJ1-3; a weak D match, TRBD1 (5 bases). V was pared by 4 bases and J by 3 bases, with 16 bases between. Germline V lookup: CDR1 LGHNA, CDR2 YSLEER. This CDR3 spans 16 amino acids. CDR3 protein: CASSPQQGAFGNTIYF. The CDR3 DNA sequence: TGCGCCAGCAGCCCACAACAAGGGGCTTTTGGAAACACCATATATTTT.

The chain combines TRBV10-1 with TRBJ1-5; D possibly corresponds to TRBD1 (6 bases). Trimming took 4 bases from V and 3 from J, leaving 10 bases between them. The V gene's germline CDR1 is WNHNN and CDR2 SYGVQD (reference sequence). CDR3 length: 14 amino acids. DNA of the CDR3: TGCGCCAGCAGTGCCGGGACACCCAATCAGCCCCAGCATTTT. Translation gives CASSAGTPNQPQHF.

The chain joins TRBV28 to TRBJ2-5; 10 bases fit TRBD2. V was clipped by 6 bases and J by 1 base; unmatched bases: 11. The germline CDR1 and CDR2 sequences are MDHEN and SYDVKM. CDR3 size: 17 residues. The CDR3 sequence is CASSWGRLAGSQETQYF. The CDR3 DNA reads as TGTGCCAGCAGCTGGGGGCGACTAGCGGGCTCCCAAGAGACCCAGTACTTC.

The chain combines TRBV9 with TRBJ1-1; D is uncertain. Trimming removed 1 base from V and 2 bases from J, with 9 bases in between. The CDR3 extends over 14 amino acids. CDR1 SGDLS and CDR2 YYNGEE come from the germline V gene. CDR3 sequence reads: CASSVRTGNTEAFF. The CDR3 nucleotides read TGTGCCAGCAGCGTACGGACGGGAAACACTGAAGCTTTCTTT.

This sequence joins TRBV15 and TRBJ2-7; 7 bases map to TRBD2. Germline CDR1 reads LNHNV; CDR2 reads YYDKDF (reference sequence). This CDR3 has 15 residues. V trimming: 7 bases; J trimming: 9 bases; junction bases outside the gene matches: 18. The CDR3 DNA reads TGTGCCACCAAAGCGGGGCAGGGTCAGGTACGCGGGCAGTACTTC. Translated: CATKAGQGQVRGQYF.

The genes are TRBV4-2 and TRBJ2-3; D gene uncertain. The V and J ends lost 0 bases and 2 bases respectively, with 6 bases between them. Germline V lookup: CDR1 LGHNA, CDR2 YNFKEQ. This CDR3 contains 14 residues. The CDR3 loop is CASSQDGSTDTQYF. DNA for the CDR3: TGTGCCAGCAGCCAAGATGGCTCCACAGATACGCAGTATTTT.

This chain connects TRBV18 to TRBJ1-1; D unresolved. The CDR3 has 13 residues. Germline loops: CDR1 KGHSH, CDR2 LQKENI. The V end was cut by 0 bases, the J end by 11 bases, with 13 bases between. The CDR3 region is CASSPPEAFEAFF. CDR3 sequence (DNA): TGTGCCAGCTCACCACCAGAGGCGTTTGAGGCTTTCTTT.

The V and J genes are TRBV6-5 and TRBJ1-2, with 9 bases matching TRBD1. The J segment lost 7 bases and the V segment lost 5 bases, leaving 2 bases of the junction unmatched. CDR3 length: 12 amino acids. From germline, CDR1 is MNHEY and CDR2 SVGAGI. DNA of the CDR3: TGTGCCAGCAGTCGGACAGGGGCTGGCTACACCTTC. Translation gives CASSRTGAGYTF.

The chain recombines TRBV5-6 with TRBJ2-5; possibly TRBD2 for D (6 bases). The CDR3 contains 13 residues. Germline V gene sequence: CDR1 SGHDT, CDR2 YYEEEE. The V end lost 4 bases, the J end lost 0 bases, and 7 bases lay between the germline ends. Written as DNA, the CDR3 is TGTGCCAGCAGCCGGACTAACCAAGAGACCCAGTACTTC. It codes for CASSRTNQETQYF.

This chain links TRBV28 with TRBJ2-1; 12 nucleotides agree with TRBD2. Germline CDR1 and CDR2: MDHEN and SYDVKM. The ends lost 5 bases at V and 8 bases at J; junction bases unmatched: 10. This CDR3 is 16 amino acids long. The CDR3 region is CASSLLTSGSVYEQFF. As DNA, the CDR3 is TGTGCCAGCAGTCTTCTGACTAGCGGGAGTGTGTATGAGCAGTTCTTC.

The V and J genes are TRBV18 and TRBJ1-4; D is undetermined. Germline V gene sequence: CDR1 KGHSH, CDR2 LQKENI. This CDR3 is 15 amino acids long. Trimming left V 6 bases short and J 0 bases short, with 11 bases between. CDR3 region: CASSPGRATNEKLFF. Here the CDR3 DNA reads TGTGCCAGCTCCCCCGGGCGGGCAACTAATGAAAAACTGTTTTTT.

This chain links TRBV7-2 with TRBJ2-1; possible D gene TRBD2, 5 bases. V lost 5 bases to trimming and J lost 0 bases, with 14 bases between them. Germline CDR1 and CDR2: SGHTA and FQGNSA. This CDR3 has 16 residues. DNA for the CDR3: TGTGCCAGCAGCCCCGGGGAGCCCAGCTCCTACAATGAGCAGTTCTTC. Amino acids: CASSPGEPSSYNEQFF. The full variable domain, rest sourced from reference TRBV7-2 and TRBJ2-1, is GAGVSQSPSNKVTEKGKDVELRCDPISGHTALYWYRQSLGQGLEFLIYFQGNSAPDKSGLPSDRFSAERTGGSVSTLTIQRTQQEDSAVYLCASSPGEPSSYNEQFFGPGTRLTVL.

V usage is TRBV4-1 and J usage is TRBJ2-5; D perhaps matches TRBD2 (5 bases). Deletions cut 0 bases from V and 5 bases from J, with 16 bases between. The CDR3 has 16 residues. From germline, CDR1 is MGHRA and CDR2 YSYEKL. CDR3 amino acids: CASSQDGGLSKETQYF. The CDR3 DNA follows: TGCGCCAGCAGCCAAGATGGAGGACTCAGCAAGGAGACCCAGTACTTC.

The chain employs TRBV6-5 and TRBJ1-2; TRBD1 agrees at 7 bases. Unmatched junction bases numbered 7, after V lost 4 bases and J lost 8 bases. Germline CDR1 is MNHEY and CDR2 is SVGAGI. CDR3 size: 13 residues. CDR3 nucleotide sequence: TGTGCCAGCAGTTGGGAGACAGGGAGCGGCTACACCTTC. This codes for CASSWETGSGYTF.

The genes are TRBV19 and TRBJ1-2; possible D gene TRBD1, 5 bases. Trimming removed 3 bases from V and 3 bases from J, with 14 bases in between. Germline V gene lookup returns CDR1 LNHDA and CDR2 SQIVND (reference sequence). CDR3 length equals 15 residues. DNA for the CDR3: TGTGCCAGTAGTATCCCCTCGACAGAATACTATGGCTACACCTTC. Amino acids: CASSIPSTEYYGYTF.